Sequencing of this TCR beta chain was carried out in a study of blood T cells in healthy people across ages. Overall study findings and caveats: Unsorted PBMCs ruled out conclusive naive versus antigen-experienced comparison.

On this clonotype: Antigen: not known.

The use of a sample-barcoded 5' primer and a J-beta primer mix characterized a second PCR of about 7 to 12 cycles. TCRdb redid the calling of the 5' RACE reads with MiXCR, one entry per CDR3 protein. The sample has fewer than 2,000,000 distinct CDR3 sequences, about 39% seen once. The receptor was isolated from a human donor in good health. Sequencing used blood.

The CDR3 loop reads CASSQDQGAYDEQFF. The CDR3 bases are TGTGCCAGCAGCCAAGATCAAGGGGCATACGATGAGCAGTTCTTC. This chain joins TRBV3-1 and TRBJ2-1; D is perhaps TRBD1 (5 bases). Germline V gives CDR1 LGHDT, CDR2 YNNKEL (reference sequence). The CDR3 sequence is 15 residues long. The V gene lost 0 bases and the J gene lost 8 bases, with 14 bases spanning the gap.